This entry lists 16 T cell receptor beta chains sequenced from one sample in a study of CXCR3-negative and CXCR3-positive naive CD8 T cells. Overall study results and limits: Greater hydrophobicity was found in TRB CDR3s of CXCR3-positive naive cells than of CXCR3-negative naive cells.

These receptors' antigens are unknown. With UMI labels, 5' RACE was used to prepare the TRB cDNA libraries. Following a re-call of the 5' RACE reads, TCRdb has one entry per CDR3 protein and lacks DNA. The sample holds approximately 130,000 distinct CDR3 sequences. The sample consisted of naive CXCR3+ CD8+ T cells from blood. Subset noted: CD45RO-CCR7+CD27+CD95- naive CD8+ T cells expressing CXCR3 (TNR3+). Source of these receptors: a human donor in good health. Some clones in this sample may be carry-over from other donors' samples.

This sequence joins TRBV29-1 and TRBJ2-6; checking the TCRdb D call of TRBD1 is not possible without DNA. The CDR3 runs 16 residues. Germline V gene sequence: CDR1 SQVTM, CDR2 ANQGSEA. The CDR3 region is CSALDRGVSGANVLTF.

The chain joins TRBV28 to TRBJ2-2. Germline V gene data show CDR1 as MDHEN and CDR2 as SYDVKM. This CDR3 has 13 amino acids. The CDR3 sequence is CASSFTYPGELFF.

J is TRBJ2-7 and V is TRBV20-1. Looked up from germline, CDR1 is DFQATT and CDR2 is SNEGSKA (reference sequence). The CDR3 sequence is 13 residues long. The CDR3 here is CSARTATSYEQYF.

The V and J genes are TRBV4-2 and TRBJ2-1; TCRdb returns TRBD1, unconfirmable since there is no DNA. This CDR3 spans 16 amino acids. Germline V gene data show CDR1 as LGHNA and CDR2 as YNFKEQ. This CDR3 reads CASSQENRGGYNEQFF.

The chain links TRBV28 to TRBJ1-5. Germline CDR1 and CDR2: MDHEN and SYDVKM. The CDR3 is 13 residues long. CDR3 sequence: CASRPNTDQPQHF.

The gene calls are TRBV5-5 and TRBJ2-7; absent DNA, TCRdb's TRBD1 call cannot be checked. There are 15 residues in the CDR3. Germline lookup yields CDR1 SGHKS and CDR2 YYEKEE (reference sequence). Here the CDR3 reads CASSLVSPGNYEQYF.

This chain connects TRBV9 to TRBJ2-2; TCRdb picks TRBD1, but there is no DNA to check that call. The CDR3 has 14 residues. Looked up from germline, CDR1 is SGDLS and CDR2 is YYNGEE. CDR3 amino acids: CASSAGGNTGELFF.

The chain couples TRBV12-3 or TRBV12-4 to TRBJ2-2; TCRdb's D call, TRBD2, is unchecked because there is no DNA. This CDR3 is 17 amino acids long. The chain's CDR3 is CASSHGTSGANTGELFF.

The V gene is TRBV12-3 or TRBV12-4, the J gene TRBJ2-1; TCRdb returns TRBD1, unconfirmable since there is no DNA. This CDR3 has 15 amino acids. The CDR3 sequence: CANSFGGPSYNEQFF.

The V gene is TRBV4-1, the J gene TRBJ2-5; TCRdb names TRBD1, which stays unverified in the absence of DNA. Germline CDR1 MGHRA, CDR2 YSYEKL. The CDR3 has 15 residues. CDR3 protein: CASSQDRGLQETQYF.

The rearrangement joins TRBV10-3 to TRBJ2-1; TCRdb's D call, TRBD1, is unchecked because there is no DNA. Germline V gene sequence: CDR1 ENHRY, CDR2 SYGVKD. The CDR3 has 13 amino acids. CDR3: CATARDRFNEQFF.

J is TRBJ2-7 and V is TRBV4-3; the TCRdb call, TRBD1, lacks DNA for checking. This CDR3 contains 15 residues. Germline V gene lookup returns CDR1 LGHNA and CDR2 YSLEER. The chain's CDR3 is CASSQQQGNFYEQYF.

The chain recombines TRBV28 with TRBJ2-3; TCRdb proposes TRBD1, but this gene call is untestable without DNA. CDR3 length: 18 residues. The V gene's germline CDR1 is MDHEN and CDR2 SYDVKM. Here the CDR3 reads CASNNLTPGTGVPDTQYF.

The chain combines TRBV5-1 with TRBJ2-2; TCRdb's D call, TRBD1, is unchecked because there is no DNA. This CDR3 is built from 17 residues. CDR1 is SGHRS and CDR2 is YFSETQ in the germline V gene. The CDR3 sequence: CASSSDPWTGNTGELFF.

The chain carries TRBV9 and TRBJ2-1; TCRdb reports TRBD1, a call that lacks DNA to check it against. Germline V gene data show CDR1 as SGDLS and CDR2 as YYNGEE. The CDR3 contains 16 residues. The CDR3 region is CASSVALGGTYNEQFF.

Here the CDR3 reads CASSLLLADSYEQYF. V usage is TRBV3-1 and J usage is TRBJ2-7; TCRdb's assignment of TRBD2 cannot be checked, as there is no DNA. Germline lookup yields CDR1 LGHDT and CDR2 YNNKEL (reference sequence). The CDR3 runs 15 residues.